What follows are 17 T cell receptor beta chains derived from one specimen sequenced in a study of blood T cell repertoires in COVID-19. Produced via immunoSEQ multiplex PCR; TCRdb's table is partial and in-frame only. The data show about 350,000 clones, around nine tenths seen once. Source material: peripheral blood. Receptor source: a woman aged 18-30 years who had recovered from COVID-19.

The chain links TRBV18 to TRBJ2-5, with 7 positions matching TRBD1. V shed 4 bases and J 0 bases; nucleotides not matched to a gene: 2. Germline V gives CDR1 KGHSH, CDR2 LQKENI. The CDR3 sequence is 14 residues long. The CDR3 DNA reads TGTGCCAGCTCACTTGGGACAGACCAAGAGACCCAGTACTTC. It translates to CASSLGTDQETQYF.

The V gene is TRBV27, the J gene TRBJ1-5; no definite D call. The CDR3 is 16 amino acids. CDR1 and CDR2 from the germline V gene are MNHEY and SMNVEV (reference sequence). V lost 8 bases and J lost 5, with 22 bases in between. Written as DNA, the CDR3 is TGTGCCAGCCGCCTCCTCTCTCGAGGTGCGGATCAGCCCCAGCATTTT. It specifies CASRLLSRGADQPQHF.

The chain recombines TRBV6-6 with TRBJ2-1; 11 nucleotides align to TRBD2. The CDR3 is 15 amino acids. Germline trimming cut 6 bases from V and 8 bases from J; bases unmatched to any gene: 9. Germline assignment: CDR1 MNHNY and CDR2 SVGAGI (reference sequence). Here the CDR3 DNA reads TGTGCCAGCAGCAGACTAGCGGGGTTTGGGTATGAGCAGTTCTTC. Translating gives CASSRLAGFGYEQFF.

V is TRBV29-1 and J is TRBJ1-2; D is perhaps TRBD1 (5 bases). This CDR3 has 13 residues. Trimming took off 7 bases at V and 7 bases at J, with 19 bases between the two ends. Germline assignment: CDR1 SQVTM and CDR2 ANQGSEA. The DNA for the CDR3 is TGCAGCGGCCTGGGGGGGACTGAGGGTGGCTACACCTTC. It encodes CSGLGGTEGGYTF.

V usage is TRBV5-1 and J usage is TRBJ1-5; D is undetermined. The germline V gene encodes CDR1 SGHRS and CDR2 YFSETQ. The CDR3 runs 14 residues. Trimming removed 1 base at V and 7 bases at J, with 12 bases between. CDR3 sequence reads: CASSLTQVRQPQHF. The CDR3 DNA follows: TGCGCCAGCAGCTTGACCCAGGTTCGACAGCCCCAGCATTTT.

The chain links TRBV11-2 to TRBJ1-1; 8 nucleotides agree with TRBD1. Germline trimming cut 5 bases from V and 8 bases from J; bases unmatched to any gene: 13. Germline CDR1 SGHAT, CDR2 FQNNGV. The CDR3 consists of 15 residues. The DNA for the CDR3 is TGTGCCAGCAGCCCTAGAGAGGACAGGGTATCCGAAGCTTTCTTT. Amino acids: CASSPREDRVSEAFF. Full variable domain (missing parts from reference TRBV11-2 and TRBJ1-1): EAGVAQSPRYKIIEKRQSVAFWCNPISGHATLYWYQQILGQGPKLLIQFQNNGVVDDSQLPKDRFSAERLKGVDSTLKIQPAKLEDSAVYLCASSPREDRVSEAFFGQGTRLTVV.

The rearrangement links TRBV5-4 to TRBJ2-1; 11 nucleotides agree with TRBD2. This CDR3 spans 15 amino acids. Germline trimming cut 0 bases from V and 7 bases from J; bases unmatched to any gene: 3. In germline, CDR1 is SGHNT, CDR2 YYREEE (reference sequence). The CDR3 DNA follows: TGTGCCAGCAGCTTGGATAGCGGGAGGGATAATGAGCAGTTCTTC. It is translated as CASSLDSGRDNEQFF. Full variable domain (remainder filled in from reference TRBV5-4 and TRBJ2-1): ETGVTQSPTHLIKTRGQQVTLRCSSQSGHNTVSWYQQALGQGPQFIFQYYREEENGRGNFPPRFSGLQFPNYSSELNVNALELDDSALYLCASSLDSGRDNEQFFGPGTRLTVL.

The genes are TRBV7-9 and TRBJ1-2, with 8 positions matching TRBD1. The V and J ends lost 5 bases and 5 bases, in that order; junction bases with no gene match: 10. The germline V gene encodes CDR1 SEHNR and CDR2 FQNEAQ (reference sequence). CDR3 size: 15 residues. CDR3 protein: CASSVGTGNLYGYTF. The CDR3 DNA sequence: TGTGCCAGCAGCGTAGGGACAGGAAATCTTTATGGCTACACCTTC.

This clone was observed a handful of times. J is TRBJ2-2 and V is TRBV10-2, with D maybe TRBD2 (5 bases). This CDR3 region has 16 residues. Per the germline V gene, CDR1 is WSHSY and CDR2 is SAAADI. V dropped 3 bases and J dropped 7 bases, with 18 bases sitting between them. CDR3 residues: CASSEFAGGKGGELFF. CDR3 bases: TGCGCCAGCAGTGAATTTGCGGGTGGGAAAGGCGGGGAGCTGTTTTTT.

The chain has TRBV13 and TRBJ1-4; 8 nucleotides line up with TRBD1. The germline gives CDR1 PRHDT, CDR2 FYEKMQ (reference sequence). With 5 bases clipped from V and 5 bases from J, the junction kept 4 bases outside the gene matches. The CDR3 has 14 residues. The CDR3 here is CASSTRQGNEKLFF. The CDR3 DNA is TGTGCCAGCAGCACACGACAGGGGAATGAAAAACTGTTTTTT.

This clone was seen just once. The rearrangement uses TRBV5-1 and TRBJ2-1, with 8 bases that match TRBD2. The CDR3 has 16 residues. Germline loops: CDR1 SGHRS, CDR2 YFSETQ. The junction had 6 bases not matched to a gene; V was cut back by 0 bases and J by 4 bases. CDR3 residues: CASSLDPAGVYNEQFF. The CDR3 DNA reads as TGCGCCAGCAGCTTGGATCCAGCGGGAGTATACAATGAGCAGTTCTTC.

This chain links TRBV4-3 with TRBJ1-5, with 8 bases matching TRBD1. Germline assignment: CDR1 LGHNA and CDR2 YSLEER. V trimming: 3 bases; J trimming: 6 bases; junction bases outside the gene matches: 7. This CDR3 has 15 amino acids. CDR3 loop: CASSHRTGIGQPQHF. CDR3 DNA sequence: TGCGCCAGCAGCCACCGGACAGGGATTGGTCAGCCCCAGCATTTT.

The rearrangement uses TRBV24-1 and TRBJ1-2, with D possibly matching TRBD1 (6 bases). Trimming shortened V by 4 bases and J by 7 bases, and 18 bases separated the two germline ends. CDR1 and CDR2 (germline): KGHDR, SFDVKD. The CDR3 sequence is 15 residues long. The CDR3 spells CATSDGPLQGGGYTF. CDR3 in DNA: TGTGCCACCAGTGACGGGCCTCTCCAAGGGGGTGGCTACACCTTC.

The rearrangement joins TRBV7-9 to TRBJ2-1; 9 bases match TRBD1. Germline values: CDR1 SEHNR, CDR2 FQNEAQ (reference sequence). The V segment lost 3 bases and the J segment 3 bases; nucleotides outside the gene matches: 6. CDR3 length: 16 residues. The CDR3 nucleotides read TGTGCCAGCAGCTTCCACCGGGACAGGGACTACAATGAGCAGTTCTTC. Amino acid sequence: CASSFHRDRDYNEQFF. The full variable domain, in which reference TRBV7-9 and TRBJ2-1 provide the parts outside the CDR3, is DTGVSQNPRHKITKRGQNVTFRCDPISEHNRLYWYRQTLGQGPEFLTYFQNEAQLEKSRLLSDRFSAERPKGSFSTLEIQRTEQGDSAMYLCASSFHRDRDYNEQFFGPGTRLTVL.

The rearrangement links TRBV3-1 (or the pseudogene TRBV3-2) to TRBJ1-5, with 7 bases matching TRBD1. The length of the CDR3 is 20 residues. With 4 bases clipped from V and 0 bases from J, the junction kept 18 bases outside the gene matches. Germline V CDR1 and CDR2: LGHDT, YNNKEL (reference sequence). CDR3 amino acids: CASSPARGTAMTYSNQPQHF. The CDR3 region has the DNA TGTGCCAGCAGCCCCGCCAGGGGGACAGCAATGACCTATAGCAATCAGCCCCAGCATTTT.

This clone was observed a single time. The V call is TRBV7-9, the J call TRBJ2-1; D call uncertain. Germline loops: CDR1 SEHNR, CDR2 FQNEAQ (reference sequence). V lost 2 bases and J 4 bases, leaving 6 bases between the germline ends. The CDR3 extends over 13 amino acids. For the CDR3, the DNA is TGTGCCAGCAGCTTAAACGGGTACAATGAGCAGTTCTTC. This translates into CASSLNGYNEQFF.

This chain uses TRBV9 with TRBJ2-7, with D unclear. Germline loops: CDR1 SGDLS, CDR2 YYNGEE. CDR3 length: 9 amino acids. As DNA, the CDR3 is TGTGCTCCAGCGACCGAGCAGTACGTC. It yields the protein CAPATEQYV.